This TCR beta chain originates from a study of T cells in Graves' hyperthyroidism and ophthalmopathy (dated by TCRdb to the late 2010s). With respect to the entire study: Peripheral blood was sampled at the time of initial diagnosis, prior to any treatment. The roughly 90 discovery patients were divided at random into training and test sets in a 7:3 ratio. Thyroid tissue and blood T-cell repertoires from six or seven Graves' hyperthyroidism patients were also compared in the study. The paper describes TCR Vbeta CDR3 sequencing of about 140 peripheral blood samples, made up of approximately 40 ophthalmopathy patients, some 80 hyperthyroidism patients and about 17 progressor patients. TCR V-J signatures able to tell the groups apart were searched for in a discovery cohort of 100 patients, of whom roughly 42 had Graves' ophthalmopathy and 57 had stable Graves' hyperthyroidism. An independent validation cohort of under 20 hyperthyroidism patients and about 15 patients who later progressed to ophthalmopathy tested prospective prediction of ophthalmopathy. After blood sampling, hyperthyroidism patients were treated with methimazole at a starting dose of 30 mg daily, and ophthalmopathy patients were treated with high-dose intravenous methylprednisolone.

Note on this clonotype: The target of this receptor is not known. Within one base of it there is no much larger clone, and no base qualities were kept.

Amplification of TCR beta CDR3 regions was carried out from RNA transcripts. The first round of RT-PCR for the TCR CDR3 was performed with the HTBI primer set and the Qiagen OneStep RT-PCR kit. A second multiplex PCR round built the libraries, followed by size selection and purification. Sequencing of the libraries was done on an Illumina HiSeq2000 using paired-end 100 bp reads. The original pipeline was this. SOAPnuke was used to process the raw data, throwing out any read that contained adapters or uncalled bases, had a mean Phred below 15, or lacked an exact constant-primer or identifier match. COPE v1.2.5 was used to merge high-quality paired reads, and clonotypes were defined as unique nucleotide sequences. Clonotypes were aligned to IMGT TRBV, TRBD and TRBJ reference segments using MiTCR v1.1. The analysis included only V-J combinations with a frequency above 0.0001, which together covered 99.2% of the repertoires. A TCS score was defined as the ratio between F50 (clonal expansion) and ExV (chaos), using BLOSUM62-based TCRdist between CDR3 peptides within each V-J. Welch's t-statistics and random forest reduced around 510 V-J features to 10 to 15, which were used in a naive Bayes classifier (R e1071). TCRdb cleaned the public reads at Q25 with fastp, built clones with MiXCR and kept in-frame beta chains. Each record represents a unique CDR3 protein, reported with the most common genes and DNA among its rows. The V and J calls reflect TCRdb's pipeline rather than the authors' work. In this sample the table shows 330,000 or so distinct CDR3 sequences, about 19% of which occur a single time. The ten largest clonotypes hold under 40% of the sample.

In the ophthalmopathy patients, disease was moderately to severely active, with a Clinical Activity Score of 3 or more, a NOSPECS grade of 4 or more, and a duration of less than 3 months. Patients with uncontrolled infections, other autoimmune diseases, pregnancy or lactation were excluded. Diagnoses were established on the basis of clinical symptoms, serum thyroxine and TRAb, thyroid ultrasound, and orbital computed tomography. PBMCs were separated from under 11 ml of fresh peripheral blood using Ficoll-Paque density gradient centrifugation. Total RNA was extracted with Trizol reagent, and quality was checked on an Agilent 2100 Bioanalyzer. What the authors observed across the whole study: Most expanded thyroid clonotypes (frequency above 0.001) were also found in blood, which suggests that blood repertoires may mirror thyroid immune responses. A 13 V-J signature model separated ophthalmopathy from stable hyperthyroidism, with roughly 88% sensitivity and 81.08% specificity in cross-validation and 80%/75% in testing. In validation, progression to ophthalmopathy was predicted by the model with 70.59% sensitivity and around 75% specificity, a median of roughly six months before onset. Sample size was not statistically predetermined, and investigators were not blinded to group allocation.

The sample comprised blood. The clonotype was recovered from a man aged 50-60 years with Graves' ophthalmopathy.

The DNA sequence is as follows: TGTGCCAGCAGCCAAGCACCAAAGCGGGGGGCGAGCTTGAACTATGGCTACACCTTC. This encodes CASSQAPKRGASLNYGYTF. This chain is built from TRBV3-1 and TRBJ1-2, and TRBD1 may be the D gene, going by 6 matching bases. V is clipped by 1 base and J by 2 bases, and the sequence between their germline boundaries is 23 bases long. From a lookup of the germline V gene (reference sequence), CDR1 and CDR2 are LGHDT and YNNKEL. Including cysteine and phenylalanine, the CDR3 has 19 amino acids. Only CDR3 DNA remains: 57 bases, in frame from the first base.